The TCR beta chain described here comes from a study of cytomegalovirus exposure and HLA in healthy donors. Study-level background: HLA-typed donors were the source of roughly 80 million unique TCRs held in an early data release. Findings and limits, study-wide: Most TCR sequences were seen very rarely across donors, but some public TCRs occurred in many. The availability of immune exposure information extended only to CMV serostatus. Reports indicated that the classifier achieved high specificity and sensitivity in diagnosing cytomegalovirus status.

In the PCR, 60 Vbeta and 13 Jbeta primers were used. Clones were sequenced by immunoSEQ multiplex PCR, and TCRdb holds only the in-frame ones, with some missing. The data contain some 100,000 clones, approximately 75% of them seen just once; the ten biggest clones take up under 2%. In regard to this clone: The antigen is not known.

This CDR3 spans 15 amino acids. Per germline, CDR1 SGHRS and CDR2 YFSETQ. V lost 4 bases and J 7 bases, leaving 17 bases between the germline ends. The TCR sequence derives from a woman aged 40 to 49 in good health and CMV-seronegative. The sample comprised PBMCs. The chain recombines TRBV5-1 with TRBJ1-4; weak D call: TRBD1 (5 bases). The CDR3 here is CASSLSGPVGEKLFF. The CDR3 nucleotides read TGCGCCAGCAGCCTGTCAGGGCCGGTGGGTGAAAAACTGTTTTTT.